One and the same sample provided the 24 T cell receptor beta chains below, sequenced in a study of blood T cell repertoires in COVID-19. Assay: immunoSEQ multiplex PCR; the TCRdb copy retains only in-frame clones and omits some. In the table there are around 190,000 clones, around 80% of which are singletons. Sample: peripheral blood. These receptors originate from a man aged 70 or older with active or convalescent COVID-19.

The chain couples TRBV4-3 to TRBJ1-1; tentatively, D is TRBD1 (6 bases). CDR3 length: 15 amino acids. Germline CDR1 is LGHNA and CDR2 is YSLEER. V was trimmed by 3 bases and J by 4 bases, leaving 15 bases between them. CDR3 nucleotide sequence: TGCGCCAGCAGCCAGGGGTACAGGGAGGGCACTGAAGCTTTCTTT. This gives the protein CASSQGYREGTEAFF.

The J gene is TRBJ2-1, the V gene TRBV3-1 (or the pseudogene TRBV3-2); D may be TRBD2 (5 bases). Per the germline V gene, CDR1 is LGHDT and CDR2 is YNNKEL (reference sequence). V was clipped by 1 base and J by 14 bases, with 12 bases between them. The CDR3 has 12 amino acids. The CDR3 protein is CASSQVGGYKFF. Here the CDR3 DNA reads TGTGCCAGCAGCCAAGTAGGAGGCTATAAGTTCTTC.

There are many counts of this clone. This chain joins TRBV2 and TRBJ2-7, with 7 bases fitting TRBD2. This CDR3 has 15 residues. CDR1 is SNHLY and CDR2 is FYNNEI in the germline V gene. J gave up 4 bases and V 5 bases, and 11 bases lay outside the gene matches. CDR3 residues: CASSPQPGAGYEQYF. The CDR3, as DNA: TGTGCCAGCAGTCCCCAGCCGGGAGCGGGATACGAGCAGTACTTC.

V is TRBV10-3 and J is TRBJ2-2; 8 positions match TRBD1. V dropped 7 bases and J dropped 7; count of bases not matched to a gene: 11. Germline V gene sequence: CDR1 ENHRY, CDR2 SYGVKD. This CDR3 comprises 15 residues. The CDR3 reads CAITPGGERVGELFF. CDR3 DNA sequence: TGTGCCATCACTCCAGGGGGCGAGAGGGTCGGGGAGCTGTTTTTT.

The chain employs TRBV5-5 and TRBJ2-7; 7 bases align to TRBD2. The germline V gene has CDR1 SGHKS and CDR2 YYEKEE (reference sequence). This CDR3 is built from 15 residues. The V and J ends lost 4 bases and 0 bases, in that order; junction bases with no gene match: 7. CDR3: CASSIAGALSYEQYF. In DNA, the CDR3 is TGTGCCAGCAGCATAGCGGGCGCCCTCTCCTACGAGCAGTACTTC.

The chain joins TRBV5-1 to TRBJ2-3, with 8 bases that match TRBD2. The CDR3 is 13 amino acids. CDR1 and CDR2 from the germline V gene are SGHRS and YFSETQ. V gave up 3 bases and J gave up 6 bases; unmatched junction bases: 3. The CDR3: CASSSTSADTQYF. Written as DNA, the CDR3 is TGCGCCAGCAGCTCGACTAGCGCCGATACGCAGTATTTT.

The gene calls are TRBV9 and TRBJ2-2; 9 bases line up with TRBD1. The CDR3 has 16 amino acids. After removal of 2 bases from V and 4 bases from J, the junction contained 6 bases not matched to a gene. In germline, CDR1 is SGDLS, CDR2 YYNGEE. This CDR3 is CASSVGQGSTTGELFF. As DNA, the CDR3 is TGTGCCAGCAGCGTGGGACAGGGCTCGACCACCGGGGAGCTGTTTTTT. Filled out from reference TRBV9 and TRBJ2-2, the complete variable domain reads DSGVTQTPKHLITATGQRVTLRCSPRSGDLSVYWYQQSLDQGLQFLIQYYNGEERAKGNILERFSAQQFPDLHSELNLSSLELGDSALYFCASSVGQGSTTGELFFGEGSRLTVL.

The chain employs TRBV20-1 and TRBJ1-2, with 8 positions matching TRBD1. V dropped 3 bases and J dropped 8; count of bases not matched to a gene: 17. Germline assignment: CDR1 DFQATT and CDR2 SNEGSKA (reference sequence). This CDR3 has 16 amino acids. In DNA, the CDR3 is TGCAGTGCTAGTGCCCCTGCCAGGGGGCGCCCGGGCGGCTACACCTTC. Amino acid sequence: CSASAPARGRPGGYTF.

The chain recombines TRBV5-6 with TRBJ1-1; D is undetermined. V was shortened by 9 bases and J by 2 bases, with 14 bases between the two germline ends. The germline gives CDR1 SGHDT, CDR2 YYEEEE. There are 13 residues in the CDR3. The DNA of the CDR3 is TGTGCCACCCAACGGAGAATTAACACTGAAGCTTTCTTT. Amino acid sequence: CATQRRINTEAFF.

V is TRBV24-1 and J is TRBJ2-3; 13 nucleotides line up with TRBD2. There are 16 residues in the CDR3. The V segment lost 3 bases and the J segment 9 bases; nucleotides outside the gene matches: 8. The germline V gene has CDR1 KGHDR and CDR2 SFDVKD. The CDR3 spells CATSDPGTSGIDTQYF. In DNA, the CDR3 is TGTGCCACCAGTGATCCCGGGACTAGCGGGATTGACACGCAGTATTTT.

This sequence joins TRBV5-1 and TRBJ2-5, with D possibly TRBD2 on 6 matching bases. Per germline, CDR1 SGHRS and CDR2 YFSETQ. The CDR3 runs to 15 residues. The V end was cut by 3 bases, the J end by 2 bases, with 14 bases between. CDR3 protein: CASSSTGTLQETQYF. The CDR3 DNA follows: TGCGCCAGCAGCTCTACCGGGACTCTTCAAGAGACCCAGTACTTC.

This clone was seen a few times. CDR3 sequence reads: CASSQRPGYEQYF. The CDR3, as DNA: TGCGCCAGCAGCCAACGTCCAGGCTACGAGCAGTACTTC. The gene calls are TRBV4-3 and TRBJ2-7; unclear D gene. From germline, CDR1 is LGHNA and CDR2 YSLEER. The ends were cut back, 2 bases at V and 3 bases at J, with 8 bases in the middle. This CDR3 comprises 13 residues.

The chain uses TRBV5-6 and TRBJ1-1; D gene unclear. The germline V gene has CDR1 SGHDT and CDR2 YYEEEE. V was clipped by 0 bases and J by 5 bases, with 14 bases between them. The CDR3 is 15 residues long. DNA for the CDR3: TGTGCCAGCAGCTTGGATTTCGAGGGAAGTACTGAAGCTTTCTTT. Its translation is CASSLDFEGSTEAFF.

V and J are TRBV18 and TRBJ2-5; no firm D call. Trimming pared 4 bases from V and 3 bases from J, leaving 12 bases between. CDR3 length: 14 residues. Germline loops: CDR1 KGHSH, CDR2 LQKENI. The CDR3 here is CASSQRRFEETQYF. The CDR3 DNA reads as TGTGCCAGCTCACAGCGTCGCTTCGAAGAGACCCAGTACTTC.

This clone occurred once. The rearrangement links TRBV11-3 to TRBJ2-2; 13 bases fit TRBD2. CDR1 is SGHNT and CDR2 is YENEEA in the germline V gene. The CDR3 is 19 residues long. Trimming removed 1 base from V and 5 bases from J; junction bases left unmatched: 10. The CDR3 DNA sequence: TGTGCCAGCAGCTTAGCCTCCGGGACTAGCGGGGCAGAGACCGGGGAGCTGTTTTTT. It encodes CASSLASGTSGAETGELFF.

This sequence joins TRBV6-5 and TRBJ1-6; D gene ambiguous. CDR3 length equals 14 residues. Trimming cost V 7 bases and J 9 bases, with 16 bases left between them. Germline V CDR1 and CDR2: MNHEY, SVGAGI. As DNA, the CDR3 is TGTGCCAGCACCAAAAATGCAGGCCGTTCACCCCTCCACTTT. Encoded protein: CASTKNAGRSPLHF.

This clone was counted many times. The same CDR3 arises from other DNA sequences in this sample as well. This rearrangement joins TRBV5-5 to TRBJ2-2; 9 bases agree with TRBD2. Germline V lookup: CDR1 SGHKS, CDR2 YYEKEE (reference sequence). V was pared by 3 bases and J by 6 bases, with 12 bases of the junction left unmatched. This CDR3 has 17 amino acids. Here the CDR3 DNA reads TGTGCCAGCAGCTGGATTCCTCGCGGGGGGGCGTCCGGGGAGCTGTTTTTT. Its protein is CASSWIPRGGASGELFF.

The chain joins TRBV3-1 (or the pseudogene TRBV3-2) to TRBJ2-3; the match to TRBD2 covers 9 bases. Germline-derived CDR1 and CDR2 are LGHDT and YNNKEL (reference sequence). V trimming: 4 bases; J trimming: 2 bases; junction bases outside the gene matches: 7. The CDR3 runs to 16 residues. The CDR3 DNA follows: TGTGCCAGCAGCCCACCGGGACTAGCCCACACAGATACGCAGTATTTT. Translated, it gives CASSPPGLAHTDTQYF.

The V call is TRBV30, the J call TRBJ1-5; 7 positions match TRBD1. Germline CDR1 reads GTSNPN; CDR2 reads SVGIG (reference sequence). Trimming cost V 6 bases and J 2 bases; bases outside gene matches: 4. The CDR3 is 13 amino acids. CDR3 bases: TGTGCCTGTTCCGGGACAGGCAATCAGCCCCAGCATTTT. It codes for CACSGTGNQPQHF.

This clone is a singleton in its sample. The genes are TRBV30 and TRBJ2-1, with D possibly TRBD1 on 6 matching bases. The CDR3 covers 14 residues. Trimming removed 1 base at V and 5 bases at J, with 12 bases between. Germline lookup yields CDR1 GTSNPN and CDR2 SVGIG (reference sequence). This CDR3 reads CAWSAGVSNNEQFF. Here the CDR3 DNA reads TGTGCCTGGAGTGCAGGGGTTTCCAACAATGAGCAGTTCTTC.

The chain couples TRBV15 to TRBJ2-5; TRBD1 is a possible D gene (5 bases). The ends were cut back, 0 bases at V and 4 bases at J, with 12 bases in the middle. The CDR3 runs 15 residues. The germline CDR1 and CDR2 sequences are LNHNV and YYDKDF (reference sequence). CDR3: CATSRDSGLGETQYF. As DNA, the CDR3 is TGTGCCACCAGCAGAGATTCAGGGTTGGGAGAGACCCAGTACTTC. The whole variable domain, filled in from reference TRBV15 and TRBJ2-5, reads DAMVIQNPRYQVTQFGKPVTLSCSQTLNHNVMYWYQQKSSQAPKLLFHYYDKDFNNEADTPDNFQSRRPNTSFCFLDIRSPGLGDTAMYLCATSRDSGLGETQYFGPGTRLLVL.

This chain connects TRBV27 to TRBJ1-4; weak D call: TRBD1 (5 bases). CDR1 and CDR2 from the germline V gene are MNHEY and SMNVEV (reference sequence). V was clipped by 5 bases and J by 6 bases, with 19 bases between them. This CDR3 comprises 16 residues. CDR3 residues: CASSPKPTDFHEKLFF. The CDR3 DNA is TGTGCCAGCAGTCCGAAGCCGACAGACTTCCATGAAAAACTGTTTTTT.

This clone was seen at least ten times. This specimen includes other DNA sequences encoding the same CDR3. The genes are TRBV6-2 or TRBV6-3 and TRBJ2-6, with D maybe TRBD1 (6 bases). Germline-derived CDR1 and CDR2 are MNHEY and SVGEGT. Deletions cut 5 bases from V and 2 bases from J, with 13 bases between. CDR3 length: 16 residues. This CDR3 reads CASSGQGLTGANVLTF. DNA for the CDR3: TGTGCCAGCAGTGGCCAGGGGCTTACTGGGGCCAACGTCCTGACTTTC.

This clone was observed a single time. This specimen includes other DNA sequences encoding the same CDR3. The rearrangement uses TRBV7-3 and TRBJ2-2; D might be TRBD2 (6 bases). The CDR3 spans 13 residues. The germline CDR1 and CDR2 sequences are SGHTA and FQGTGA. V lost 5 bases and J 6 bases, leaving 10 bases between the germline ends. The CDR3 is CASSPLASGELFF. The CDR3 DNA is TGTGCCAGCAGCCCACTAGCATCCGGGGAGCTGTTTTTT. Looking up the rest from reference TRBV7-3 and TRBJ2-2 gives the full variable domain: GAGVSQTPSNKVTEKGKYVELRCDPISGHTALYWYRQSLGQGPEFLIYFQGTGAADDSGLPNDRFFAVRPEGSVSTLKIQRTERGDSAVYLCASSPLASGELFFGEGSRLTVL.